The T cell receptor beta chain described here comes from a study of blood T cell repertoires in COVID-19. Turning to the study itself: The origin of the acute and convalescent COVID-19 samples was the United States, Italy and Spain. In each case, the material was cDNA or gDNA derived from T cells, B-cell-depleted T cells, or PBMCs.

In the authors' methods: Reference gene primer amplification gave nucleated cell count estimates. Clones were sequenced by immunoSEQ multiplex PCR, and TCRdb holds only the in-frame ones, with some missing. Clonal size and the V and J genes are those of that table, whereas D and trimming came from the DNA. The table has about 200,000 clones, over 75% seen once. CDR3 length equals 15 residues. Trimming left V 0 bases short and J 3 bases short, with 11 bases between. CDR1 and CDR2 from the germline V gene are MNHEY and SVGAGI. The V call is TRBV6-5, the J call TRBJ1-2; D not resolved. Input material: peripheral blood. The sequence came from a woman aged 80 or over with active or convalescent COVID-19. For the CDR3, the DNA is TGTGCCAGCAGTTACTCAGAGGGTGGGGACTATGGCTACACCTTC. It codes for CASSYSEGGDYGYTF.